The 18 T cell receptor beta chains in this list originate from one sample, sequenced in a study of T cell repertoires in ileal Crohn's disease (dated by TCRdb to 2018 to 2020). Receptor libraries were prepared by the immunoSEQ multiplex PCR assay. Held by TCRdb, this immuneACCESS table contains in-frame sequences only and omits some clones. Under half of the omission traces to an unresolved V gene where checked; the cause of the rest is unknown. In this sample the table shows about 5,400 clones, approximately 85% of which occur a single time. 13% to 15% of the sample rests with the top ten. Material: ileal tissue. Source of these receptors: an adult with Crohn's disease.

CDR3 loop: CASSANGASTDTQYF. In DNA form, the CDR3 reads TGTGCCAGCAGTGCCAATGGTGCTAGCACAGATACGCAGTATTTT. The chain has TRBV27 and TRBJ2-3; D not resolved. V was pared by 5 bases and J by 0 bases, with 12 bases between. The CDR3 extends over 15 amino acids. Germline CDR1 reads MNHEY; CDR2 reads SMNVEV (reference sequence).

With regard to this clone: An end of the junction does not agree with germline; a read error may underlie this. This rearrangement joins TRBV5-6 to TRBJ2-4; a weak D match, TRBD1 (6 bases). This CDR3 has 13 residues. The germline CDR1 and CDR2 sequences are SGHDT and YYEEEE. The CDR3 nucleotides are TGTGCCAGCAGCCACCAAACAGGGAGCCATTTGGACTTC. This encodes CASSHQTGSHLDF.

The chain is built from TRBV5-1 and TRBJ2-7, with unresolved D. The V end was cut by 1 base, the J end by 5 bases, with 7 bases between. This CDR3 spans 12 amino acids. Per the germline V gene, CDR1 is SGHRS and CDR2 is YFSETQ. CDR3 sequence: CASSLTVHEQYF. For the CDR3, the DNA is TGCGCCAGCAGCTTGACAGTCCACGAGCAGTACTTC.

The V and J genes are TRBV5-4 and TRBJ2-7; TRBD2 matches 7 bases. V was pared by 4 bases and J by 2 bases, with 12 bases of the junction left unmatched. The CDR3 loop spans 16 amino acids. CDR1 and CDR2 (germline): SGHNT, YYREEE (reference sequence). The chain's CDR3 is CASSPFGAGATYEQYF. The DNA for the CDR3 is TGTGCCAGCAGCCCCTTCGGTGCGGGAGCCACCTACGAGCAGTACTTC.

Concerning this clone itself: A much larger clone lies one base from this, so it may be a read error. The chain couples TRBV29-1 to TRBJ1-2, with D tentatively TRBD1 (5 bases). The V gene lost 4 bases and the J gene lost 6 bases, with 12 bases spanning the gap. CDR3 length: 12 amino acids. Per germline, CDR1 SQVTM and CDR2 ANQGSEA. The CDR3 DNA reads TGCAGCGTTGGGGCGGGGGGAGATGGCTACACCTTC. This translates into CSVGAGGDGYTF.

V gene TRBV6-6 combines with J gene TRBJ2-7, with 7 bases identical to TRBD2. The CDR3 totals 16 residues. Germline V lookup: CDR1 MNHNY, CDR2 SVGAGI (reference sequence). The V segment lost 6 bases and the J segment 3 bases; nucleotides outside the gene matches: 14. CDR3 sequence reads: CASSPNRWGGGYEQYF. In nucleotides, the CDR3 is TGTGCCAGCAGCCCCAACAGGTGGGGGGGAGGCTACGAGCAGTACTTC.

This clone is labeled large. The CDR3 region is CASSQVGGGYTF. In DNA, the CDR3 is TGTGCCAGCAGCCAAGTAGGAGGTGGCTACACCTTC. The chain is built from TRBV14 and TRBJ1-2; unclear D gene. The CDR3 length is 12 residues. From germline, CDR1 is SGHDN and CDR2 FVKESK. V gave up 1 base and J gave up 7 bases, with 7 bases separating them.

This clone showed up just once. V usage is TRBV19 and J usage is TRBJ2-7, with 14 nucleotides matching TRBD2. V was pared by 4 bases and J by 4 bases, with 6 bases of the junction left unmatched. CDR3 length: 16 amino acids. Germline CDR1 LNHDA, CDR2 SQIVND (reference sequence). CDR3 nucleotides: TGTGCCAGTAGTAACGGACTAGCGGGAGGTCAGTACGAGCAGTACTTC. This encodes CASSNGLAGGQYEQYF.

In this sample, this clone turned up a few times. This rearrangement joins TRBV19 to TRBJ2-6, with TRBD1 matching over 7 bases. From germline, CDR1 is LNHDA and CDR2 SQIVND (reference sequence). Trimming took 4 bases from V and 0 from J; bases not matched to a gene: 9. The CDR3 covers 18 residues. The CDR3 spells CASSTGTVSFSGANVLTF. In nucleotides, the CDR3 is TGTGCCAGTAGTACCGGGACAGTCTCTTTCTCTGGGGCCAACGTCCTGACTTTC. The variable domain in full, with the rest retrieved from reference TRBV19 and TRBJ2-6, is DGGITQSPKYLFRKEGQNVTLSCEQNLNHDAMYWYRQDPGQGLRLIYYSQIVNDFQKGDIAEGYSVSREKKESFPLTVTSAQKNPTAFYLCASSTGTVSFSGANVLTFGAGSRLTVL.

This clone has just one count. The chain uses TRBV11-2 and TRBJ1-1; D possibly corresponds to TRBD1 (6 bases). Trimming shortened V by 4 bases and J by 7 bases, and 22 bases separated the two germline ends. The germline V gene has CDR1 SGHAT and CDR2 FQNNGV. CDR3 size: 16 residues. The CDR3 reads CASSSLSYRTVDEAFF. CDR3 DNA sequence: TGTGCCAGCAGCTCCTTGTCCTATCGGACAGTAGATGAAGCTTTCTTT. The full variable domain, its missing parts supplied by reference TRBV11-2 and TRBJ1-1, is EAGVAQSPRYKIIEKRQSVAFWCNPISGHATLYWYQQILGQGPKLLIQFQNNGVVDDSQLPKDRFSAERLKGVDSTLKIQPAKLEDSAVYLCASSSLSYRTVDEAFFGQGTRLTVV.

The gene calls are TRBV5-1 and TRBJ1-2; no firm D call. V was shortened by 0 bases and J by 2 bases, with 20 bases between the two germline ends. Germline CDR1 and CDR2: SGHRS and YFSETQ. The CDR3 covers 18 residues. This chain's CDR3 is CASSLAANRMINNYGYTF. CDR3 nucleotide sequence: TGCGCCAGCAGCTTGGCCGCTAACCGGATGATAAACAACTATGGCTACACCTTC.

The chain links TRBV10-2 to TRBJ1-1; 7 bases map to TRBD1. V lost 4 bases and J lost 3; bases outside the gene matches: 5. Germline values: CDR1 WSHSY, CDR2 SAAADI. The length of the CDR3 is 14 residues. CDR3: CASSVAGGDTEAFF. Here the CDR3 DNA reads TGCGCCAGCAGTGTGGCAGGGGGGGACACTGAAGCTTTCTTT.

The rearrangement uses TRBV19 and TRBJ1-5, with D possibly being TRBD1 (5 bases). The CDR3 sequence is 13 residues long. The V gene's germline CDR1 is LNHDA and CDR2 SQIVND (reference sequence). The ends were cut back, 10 bases at V and 7 bases at J, with 17 bases in the middle. CDR3 DNA: TGTGCCACCACATGGGGGTCGGGGCAGCCCCAGCATTTT. Translation: CATTWGSGQPQHF.

This clone occurred a few times. The chain employs TRBV6-1 and TRBJ2-7; 10 bases match TRBD1. The CDR3 totals 15 residues. J lost 2 bases, V lost 5 bases, and 6 bases had no gene match. Germline loops: CDR1 MNHNS, CDR2 SASEGT. The CDR3 DNA sequence: TGTGCCAGCAGTCCTCGGACAGGGGGTGCCTACGAGCAGTACTTC. Translated: CASSPRTGGAYEQYF.

The chain employs TRBV29-1 and TRBJ1-1; D gene uncertain. V lost 3 bases and J 3 bases, leaving 14 bases between the germline ends. Germline V gives CDR1 SQVTM, CDR2 ANQGSEA. The CDR3 covers 14 residues. The CDR3 nucleotides are TGCAGCGTTGACGGTTTAACGGAGTACACTGAAGCTTTCTTT. It translates to CSVDGLTEYTEAFF.

The genes are TRBV2 and TRBJ1-4, with D possibly being TRBD1 (6 bases). V lost 7 bases to trimming and J lost 6 bases, with 18 bases between them. The CDR3 extends over 15 amino acids. Germline V lookup: CDR1 SNHLY, CDR2 FYNNEI. The CDR3 protein is CASTEGKGGDEKLFF. The CDR3 DNA is TGTGCCAGCACCGAGGGGAAAGGGGGAGATGAAAAACTGTTTTTT.

V is TRBV6-6 and J is TRBJ2-3; perhaps TRBD1 as D (5 bases). CDR1 MNHNY and CDR2 SVGAGI come from the germline V gene (reference sequence). Deletions cut 7 bases from V and 2 bases from J, with 16 bases between. The CDR3 spans 15 residues. CDR3 sequence reads: CASTAQGADTDTQYF. CDR3 bases: TGTGCCAGCACTGCTCAAGGGGCAGACACAGATACGCAGTATTTT.

This sequence joins TRBV5-1 and TRBJ2-7, with 7 positions matching TRBD1. Germline values: CDR1 SGHRS, CDR2 YFSETQ. The CDR3 spans 15 residues. J gave up 5 bases and V 0 bases, and 8 bases lay outside the gene matches. CDR3 DNA: TGCGCCAGCAGCTTGGGCTCAGGGGGATCCGACGAGCAGTACTTC. Its protein product is CASSLGSGGSDEQYF.